The present entry profiles one T cell receptor (beta chain) with its context. The target antigen is unknown. This sample is part of a study of metastatic and nonmetastatic thyroid tumors. About the study: Across blood and tumor or nodule tissue, repertoires from malignant and benign thyroid patients were compared with one another.

Until they underwent thyroid surgery, no patient had received any treatment. TCRdb reprocessed the PCR reads via MiXCR. The sample contains around 37,000 clones, more than 20% of which appear only once. This CDR3 spans 17 amino acids. Germline CDR1 is MNHNS and CDR2 is SASEGT. V was clipped by 6 bases and J by 0 bases, with 15 bases between them. Study-wide results and caveats: Malignant thyroid tumors reportedly had TCR beta diversity that was significantly higher than in benign nodules, in blood and tumor.

The TCR comes from a female donor with papillary thyroid cancer or a benign thyroid nodule (not recorded which). Some clones in this sample may be carry-over from other donors' samples. V usage is TRBV6-1 and J usage is TRBJ2-6, with a tentative D call TRBD1 (5 bases). Sequencing was performed on tumor tissue. CDR3 sequence (DNA): TGTGCCAGCAGGCAGAGAAGTGACAGCTCTGGGGCCAACGTCCTGACTTTC. Protein: CASRQRSDSSGANVLTF.